This is a list of T cell receptor beta chains from one sample in a study of blood T cell repertoires in COVID-19. Clones were read by immunoSEQ multiplex PCR, and TCRdb kept only the in-frame ones, dropping some. The table has around 100,000 clones, about 90% seen once. The material sequenced was peripheral blood. The receptors here all came from a woman aged 55-69 years with acute or convalescent COVID-19. CDR3s include the opening cysteine and the closing phenylalanine or tryptophan. Fields, in order: V gene, clone size, D gene, J gene, CDR3 protein, CDR3 DNA. D genes are given only for firm matches. Clone size is given for some rows only: seen once, a few or many times, or a class if the clone is expanded.

v_call: TRBV20-1; clone_size: NA; d_call: NA; j_call: TRBJ1-1; cdr3_aa: CSASRDTEAFF; cdr3_nt: TGCAGTGCTAGCCGGGACACTGAAGCTTTCTTT
v_call: TRBV4-2; clone_size: NA; d_call: TRBD2; j_call: TRBJ2-1; cdr3_aa: CASSQGGLAGDNEQFF; cdr3_nt: TGTGCCAGCAGCCAAGGGGGACTAGCGGGGGACAATGAGCAGTTCTTC
v_call: TRBV9; clone_size: NA; d_call: TRBD1; j_call: TRBJ2-7; cdr3_aa: CASSKGQVYEQYF; cdr3_nt: TGTGCCAGCAGCAAAGGACAGGTCTACGAGCAGTACTTC
v_call: TRBV7-9; clone_size: NA; d_call: TRBD1; j_call: TRBJ1-2; cdr3_aa: CASSRGQGRELYGYTF; cdr3_nt: TGTGCCAGCAGCCGGGGACAGGGTCGAGAATTATATGGCTACACCTTC
v_call: TRBV7-8; clone_size: NA; d_call: NA; j_call: TRBJ1-2; cdr3_aa: CASSLALSVGRYGYTF; cdr3_nt: TGTGCCAGCAGCTTAGCGTTGAGTGTGGGGCGCTATGGCTACACCTTC
v_call: TRBV21-1; clone_size: once; d_call: NA; j_call: TRBJ2-3; cdr3_aa: CASSKVASGSTDTQYF; cdr3_nt: NA
v_call: TRBV7-3; clone_size: once; d_call: TRBD2; j_call: TRBJ2-1; cdr3_aa: CASSLAGGRDEQFF; cdr3_nt: TGTGCCAGCAGCTTAGCGGGAGGTAGGGATGAGCAGTTCTTC
v_call: TRBV5-1; clone_size: NA; d_call: TRBD2; j_call: TRBJ2-2; cdr3_aa: CASSLLAGNTGELFF; cdr3_nt: TGCGCCAGCAGCTTGCTAGCGGGCAACACCGGGGAGCTGTTTTTT
v_call: TRBV28; clone_size: once; d_call: NA; j_call: TRBJ1-3; cdr3_aa: CASSPLTVGGNTIYF; cdr3_nt: TGTGCCAGCAGTCCCTTGACAGTCGGGGGAAACACCATATATTTT
v_call: TRBV18; clone_size: NA; d_call: NA; j_call: TRBJ1-1; cdr3_aa: CASSPSPGGTEAFF; cdr3_nt: TGTGCCAGCTCACCGAGCCCCGGAGGAACTGAAGCTTTCTTT
v_call: TRBV7-9; clone_size: NA; d_call: NA; j_call: TRBJ1-1; cdr3_aa: CAIPQGPRDTEAFF; cdr3_nt: TGTGCCATCCCACAGGGACCCAGGGACACTGAAGCTTTCTTT
v_call: TRBV10-2; clone_size: NA; d_call: NA; j_call: TRBJ1-2; cdr3_aa: CASSENPSTAGNYGYTF; cdr3_nt: TGCGCCAGCAGTGAGAACCCCTCTACGGCGGGTAACTATGGCTACACCTTC
v_call: TRBV3-1/TRBV3-2; clone_size: NA; d_call: NA; j_call: TRBJ1-1; cdr3_aa: CASSQGRMTEAFF; cdr3_nt: TGTGCCAGCAGCCAAGGGAGGATGACTGAAGCTTTCTTT
v_call: TRBV6-5; clone_size: once; d_call: NA; j_call: TRBJ2-1; cdr3_aa: CASSWTWPSYNEQFF; cdr3_nt: TGTGCCAGCAGTTGGACTTGGCCATCTTACAATGAGCAGTTCTTC
v_call: TRBV6-5; clone_size: NA; d_call: NA; j_call: TRBJ1-2; cdr3_aa: CASSYSGAGYTF; cdr3_nt: TGTGCCAGCAGTTACTCGGGAGCTGGCTACACCTTC
v_call: TRBV5-1; clone_size: NA; d_call: NA; j_call: TRBJ2-5; cdr3_aa: CASSLAAGPETQYF; cdr3_nt: TGCGCCAGCAGCTTGGCCGCGGGTCCGGAGACCCAGTACTTC
v_call: TRBV5-1; clone_size: NA; d_call: NA; j_call: TRBJ2-3; cdr3_aa: CASSWGLRTVTDTQYF; cdr3_nt: TGCGCCAGCAGCTGGGGCCTACGAACCGTCACAGATACGCAGTATTTT
v_call: TRBV27; clone_size: NA; d_call: NA; j_call: TRBJ1-1; cdr3_aa: CASSSFGAPRIYTEAFF; cdr3_nt: TGTGCCAGCTCATCCTTTGGGGCTCCCAGGATATACACTGAAGCTTTCTTT
v_call: TRBV5-1; clone_size: NA; d_call: TRBD2; j_call: TRBJ2-3; cdr3_aa: CASSLVTAGGRSTDTQYF; cdr3_nt: TGCGCCAGCAGCTTGGTCACAGCGGGAGGCAGGAGCACAGATACGCAGTATTTT